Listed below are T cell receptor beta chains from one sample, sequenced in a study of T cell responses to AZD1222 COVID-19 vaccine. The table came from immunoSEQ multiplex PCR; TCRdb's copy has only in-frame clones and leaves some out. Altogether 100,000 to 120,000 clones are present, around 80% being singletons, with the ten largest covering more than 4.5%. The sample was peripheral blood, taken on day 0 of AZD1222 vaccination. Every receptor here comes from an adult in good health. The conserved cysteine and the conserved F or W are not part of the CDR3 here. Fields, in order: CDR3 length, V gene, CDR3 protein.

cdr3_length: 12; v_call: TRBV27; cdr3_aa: ASSSSTRGTEAF
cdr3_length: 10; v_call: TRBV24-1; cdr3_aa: ATSGDTGELF
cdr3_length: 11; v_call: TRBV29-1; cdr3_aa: SAVAGAYNEQF
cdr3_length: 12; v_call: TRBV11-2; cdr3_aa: ASSPTQAQETQY
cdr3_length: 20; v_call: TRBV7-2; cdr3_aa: ASSLAGRGQGASAGGNQPQH
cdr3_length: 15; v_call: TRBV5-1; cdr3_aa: ASSLELGAGGTDTQY
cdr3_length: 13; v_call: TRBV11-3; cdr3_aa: ASSLGGRGNQPQH
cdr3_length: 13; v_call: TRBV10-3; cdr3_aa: AITVDRANPGGYT
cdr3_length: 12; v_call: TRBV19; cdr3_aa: ASRAGGLVDTQY
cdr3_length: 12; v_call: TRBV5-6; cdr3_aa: ASSLGQNLKGYT
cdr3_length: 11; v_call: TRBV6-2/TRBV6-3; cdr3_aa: ASSSDNTQPQH